Shown below are 18 T cell receptor beta chains from a single sample sequenced in a study of blood T cell repertoires in COVID-19. Sequenced by immunoSEQ multiplex PCR; TCRdb stores in-frame clones only, minus some. This table has approximately 170,000 clones, roughly four fifths appearing once. The sample was peripheral blood. Receptors were obtained from a human donor in a cohort sampled during active COVID-19.

This chain links TRBV3-1 (or the pseudogene TRBV3-2) with TRBJ2-3; no reliable D call. Trimming pared 6 bases from V and 2 bases from J, leaving 15 bases between. Germline V gene lookup returns CDR1 LGHDT and CDR2 YNNKEL (reference sequence). CDR3 length: 15 residues. The chain's CDR3 is CASSGAGPITDTQYF. The CDR3 DNA follows: TGTGCCAGCAGTGGAGCTGGTCCGATCACAGATACGCAGTATTTT.

The CDR3 region is CATSRFGGNIQYF. The DNA for the CDR3 is TGTGCCACCAGCAGATTCGGGGGGAACATTCAGTACTTC. The chain joins TRBV15 to TRBJ2-4, with 7 bases lining up with TRBD2. In germline, CDR1 is LNHNV, CDR2 YYDKDF (reference sequence). The CDR3 has 13 amino acids. With 2 bases clipped from V and 7 bases from J, the junction kept 2 bases outside the gene matches. Full variable domain (rest looked up from reference TRBV15 and TRBJ2-4): DAMVIQNPRYQVTQFGKPVTLSCSQTLNHNVMYWYQQKSSQAPKLLFHYYDKDFNNEADTPDNFQSRRPNTSFCFLDIRSPGLGDTAMYLCATSRFGGNIQYFGAGTRLSVL.

The chain recombines TRBV14 with TRBJ2-1, with TRBD1 matching 8 bases. V shed 4 bases, J shed 8 bases, and the junction held 10 bases outside the gene matches. The CDR3 runs to 15 residues. Germline V lookup: CDR1 SGHDN, CDR2 FVKESK. CDR3 sequence: CASSRRKTGVDEQFF. In nucleotides, the CDR3 is TGTGCCAGCAGCCGAAGAAAGACAGGGGTCGATGAGCAGTTCTTC.

The chain joins TRBV5-1 to TRBJ1-5; D ambiguous. Trimming shortened V by 0 bases and J by 0 bases, and 7 bases separated the two germline ends. CDR1 is SGHRS, CDR2 YFSETQ, per germline. The CDR3 runs 15 residues. Written as DNA, the CDR3 is TGCGCCAGCAGCTTGGATGGCAATAGCAATCAGCCCCAGCATTTT. It translates to CASSLDGNSNQPQHF.

This chain links TRBV10-3 with TRBJ1-4; D not resolved. CDR3 length: 14 residues. Trimming removed 0 bases at V and 8 bases at J, with 10 bases between. The V gene's germline CDR1 is ENHRY and CDR2 SYGVKD. CDR3 sequence reads: CAISESSVGEKLFF. CDR3 nucleotides: TGTGCCATCAGTGAGTCCTCCGTCGGGGAAAAACTGTTTTTT.

The chain combines TRBV15 with TRBJ1-2; TRBD1 is a possible D gene (6 bases). The CDR3 extends over 16 amino acids. Germline values: CDR1 LNHNV, CDR2 YYDKDF (reference sequence). The V end lost 0 bases, the J end lost 1 base, and 12 bases lay between the germline ends. This CDR3 is CATSREVGQLNYGYTF. The CDR3 DNA sequence: TGTGCCACCAGCAGAGAGGTTGGACAGCTTAACTATGGCTACACCTTC. Filled out from reference TRBV15 and TRBJ1-2, the complete variable domain reads DAMVIQNPRYQVTQFGKPVTLSCSQTLNHNVMYWYQQKSSQAPKLLFHYYDKDFNNEADTPDNFQSRRPNTSFCFLDIRSPGLGDTAMYLCATSREVGQLNYGYTFGSGTRLTVV.

The chain uses TRBV7-8 and TRBJ2-3, with D uncertain. Trimming removed 5 bases from V and 0 bases from J, with 15 bases in between. The CDR3 is 16 amino acids. The germline CDR1 and CDR2 sequences are SGHVS and FQNEAQ. CDR3 protein: CASSRSRSSSTDTQYF. The CDR3 bases are TGTGCCAGCAGCAGATCTAGATCGTCTAGCACAGATACGCAGTATTTT.

This clone was observed once. V usage is TRBV5-1 and J usage is TRBJ1-1, with TRBD1 matching over 7 bases. V gave up 2 bases and J gave up 8 bases; unmatched junction bases: 12. The CDR3 has 15 residues. Germline V gene data show CDR1 as SGHRS and CDR2 as YFSETQ. The CDR3 DNA reads as TGCGCCAGCAGCTTCGGGACAGCGCAAATCGGGGAAGCTTTCTTT. It translates to CASSFGTAQIGEAFF.

This sequence joins TRBV9 and TRBJ2-1; TRBD2 is a possible D gene (6 bases). The germline V gene has CDR1 SGDLS and CDR2 YYNGEE. The V end lost 0 bases, the J end lost 8 bases, and 9 bases lay between the germline ends. This CDR3 has 13 amino acids. The CDR3 bases are TGTGCCAGCAGCGTAGCTCAGCGGGATGAGCAGTTCTTC. Translation gives CASSVAQRDEQFF.

The chain employs TRBV19 and TRBJ1-5; 10 bases fit TRBD1. Germline CDR1 LNHDA, CDR2 SQIVND (reference sequence). V was clipped by 8 bases and J by 0 bases; unmatched bases: 10. CDR3 length: 17 residues. CDR3 amino acids: CASHTRDRGLSNQPQHF. Here the CDR3 DNA reads TGTGCCAGTCATACACGGGACAGGGGTCTTAGCAATCAGCCCCAGCATTTT.

The V gene is TRBV2, the J gene TRBJ1-6; 8 bases map to TRBD1. CDR1 SNHLY and CDR2 FYNNEI come from the germline V gene. The CDR3 is 15 amino acids. The V gene end was trimmed by 6 bases and the J gene end by 8 bases; junction bases not matched to a gene: 9. CDR3 sequence reads: CASRARDRQDSPLHF. CDR3 nucleotides: TGTGCCAGCAGGGCCCGGGACAGGCAGGATTCACCCCTCCACTTT.

This sequence joins TRBV5-6 and TRBJ2-7; possible D gene TRBD1, 6 bases. Trimming removed 4 bases at V and 3 bases at J, with 17 bases between. Germline assignment: CDR1 SGHDT and CDR2 YYEEEE. There are 15 residues in the CDR3. Here the CDR3 DNA reads TGTGCCAGCAGCAAAACAGGGCTTGGTGGCTACGAGCAGTACTTC. Amino acids: CASSKTGLGGYEQYF.

The chain joins TRBV7-6 to TRBJ2-7; 15 positions agree with TRBD2. Germline lookup yields CDR1 SGHVS and CDR2 FNYEAQ. V lost 4 bases, J lost 2 bases, and 6 bases stayed unmatched. This CDR3 spans 17 amino acids. The CDR3 is CASSWTSGGAGTYEQYF. CDR3 nucleotides: TGTGCCAGCAGCTGGACTAGCGGGGGGGCCGGGACCTACGAGCAGTACTTC.

This clone has a handful of counts. The rearrangement uses TRBV4-3 and TRBJ1-6; D gene unclear. This CDR3 comprises 14 residues. V lost 1 base and J lost 13, with 14 bases in between. Germline CDR1 LGHNA, CDR2 YSLEER. Written as DNA, the CDR3 is TGCGCCAGCAGCCAAGTAGGTGAGGGATGGCCCCTCCACTTT. Translated: CASSQVGEGWPLHF.

The V gene is TRBV24-1, the J gene TRBJ2-5, with D possibly matching TRBD2 (5 bases). Germline-derived CDR1 and CDR2 are KGHDR and SFDVKD. Trimming removed 3 bases at V and 5 bases at J, with 12 bases between. This CDR3 is 14 amino acids long. The CDR3 is CATSDPRTGETQYF. The DNA for the CDR3 is TGTGCCACCAGTGATCCCCGGACGGGGGAGACCCAGTACTTC.

J is TRBJ2-2 and V is TRBV18, with 7 nucleotides matching TRBD2. The CDR3 sequence is 18 residues long. V shed 1 base and J 0 bases; nucleotides not matched to a gene: 8. Looked up from germline, CDR1 is KGHSH and CDR2 is LQKENI. CDR3 bases: TGTGCCAGCTCACCACTTAAGCGAGGGACTACGAACACCGGGGAGCTGTTTTTT. Amino acid sequence: CASSPLKRGTTNTGELFF.

The rearrangement joins TRBV3-1 (or the pseudogene TRBV3-2) to TRBJ2-3; possible D gene TRBD1, 5 bases. This CDR3 region has 15 residues. The germline gives CDR1 LGHDT, CDR2 YNNKEL (reference sequence). V lost 2 bases and J 3 bases, leaving 12 bases between the germline ends. DNA for the CDR3: TGTGCCAGCAGCCAAAGAGCAAGGGGAACAGATACGCAGTATTTT. Protein sequence: CASSQRARGTDTQYF.

This chain links TRBV7-8 with TRBJ1-3; no reliable D call. The CDR3 has 13 amino acids. The germline V gene has CDR1 SGHVS and CDR2 FQNEAQ. V dropped 3 bases and J dropped 4 bases, with 7 bases sitting between them. The CDR3 here is CASSLSSGNTIYF. The CDR3 region has the DNA TGTGCCAGCAGCTTGTCATCCGGAAACACCATATATTTT.